One and the same sample provided the 10 T cell receptor beta chains below, sequenced in a study of OX40 agonist ivuxolimab in advanced cancers. The method was immunoSEQ multiplex PCR; TCRdb's version includes in-frame clones alone and lacks a portion of them. The profile shows around 50,000 clones, roughly 88% of them singletons. The sequencing used CD4+ or CD8+ T cells sorted from blood, collected in a trial of the OX40 agonist ivuxolimab. The source is an adult with an advanced solid tumor such as melanoma, head and neck, liver or kidney cancer.

The rearrangement uses TRBV21-1 and TRBJ2-2; the D call of TRBD2 is as the table states it, not checked on the DNA. TRBV21-1 is a pseudogene locus. The length of the CDR3 is 16 residues. CDR3 residues: CASRGDYPMEDGELFF. The DNA of the CDR3 is TGTGCCAGCAGGGGGGACTACCCAATGGAGGACGGGGAGCTGTTTTTT.

A few counts support this clone. V usage is TRBV5-1 and J usage is TRBJ1-1; 10 nucleotides line up with TRBD1. Germline-derived CDR1 and CDR2 are SGHRS and YFSETQ. V lost 3 bases and J lost 0; bases outside the gene matches: 2. This CDR3 has 15 residues. The CDR3 protein is CASSSTGGMNTEAFF. CDR3 bases: TGCGCCAGCAGCTCGACAGGGGGCATGAACACTGAAGCTTTCTTT.

V and J are TRBV29-1 and TRBJ2-3; tentatively, D is TRBD1 or TRBD2 (5 bases each). Germline V gene sequence: CDR1 SQVTM, CDR2 ANQGSEA. V lost 4 bases and J 9 bases, leaving 17 bases between the germline ends. The CDR3 covers 13 residues. The CDR3 sequence is CSVARDGAGTQYF. In DNA, the CDR3 is TGCAGCGTTGCCAGGGACGGCGCAGGGACGCAGTATTTT.

The rearrangement links TRBV5-1 to TRBJ1-2; maybe TRBD1 (5 bases). The CDR3 spans 13 residues. Trimming cost V 2 bases and J 7 bases, with 12 bases left between them. CDR1 is SGHRS and CDR2 is YFSETQ in the germline V gene. In DNA form, the CDR3 reads TGCGCCAGCAGCTTATTGAATGGGGGTGGCTACACCTTC. This codes for CASSLLNGGGYTF.

V is TRBV2 and J is TRBJ2-5; perhaps TRBD2 as D (6 bases). The V and J ends lost 3 bases and 7 bases respectively, with 6 bases between them. The CDR3 covers 11 residues. In germline, CDR1 is SNHLY, CDR2 FYNNEI. The CDR3 DNA reads TGTGCCAGCAGTGAGGGAGGGACCCAGTACTTC. Translated, it gives CASSEGGTQYF.

This clone was found once. The CDR3 loop reads CAWSVTGVEKLFF. The CDR3 nucleotides read TGTGCCTGGAGTGTCACAGGGGTTGAAAAACTGTTTTTT. The chain links TRBV30 to TRBJ1-4; the match to TRBD1 covers 7 bases. The germline gives CDR1 GTSNPN, CDR2 SVGIG (reference sequence). The CDR3 has 13 residues. The V segment lost 0 bases and the J segment 7 bases; nucleotides outside the gene matches: 2.

The chain is built from TRBV14 and TRBJ2-7; 8 nucleotides align to TRBD2. Losses at the gene ends were 4 bases for V and 2 bases for J; bases not matched to a gene: 22. The CDR3 spans 20 residues. Per germline, CDR1 SGHDN and CDR2 FVKESK. In DNA, the CDR3 is TGTGCCAGCAGCCCCCTCAAAACCCTCCCTCGGGAGGGCGCGGCCTACGAGCAGTACTTC. It is translated as CASSPLKTLPREGAAYEQYF.

As to this clone: Other DNA sequences from this sample encode an identical CDR3 as well. The chain is built from TRBV7-2 and TRBJ1-1; D ambiguous. The CDR3 extends over 13 amino acids. With 1 base removed from V and 2 bases from J, the gap between germline ends came to 5 bases. Germline loops: CDR1 SGHTA, CDR2 FQGNSA. The CDR3 DNA follows: TGTGCCAGCAGCTTAGAAGGTAACACTGAAGCTTTCTTT. Its protein product is CASSLEGNTEAFF.

This clone turned up a few times. The rearrangement joins TRBV5-1 to TRBJ2-5, with a possible D match to TRBD2 (6 bases). Per the germline V gene, CDR1 is SGHRS and CDR2 is YFSETQ. The germline V and J ends were trimmed by 4 bases and 1 base, with 14 bases remaining between them. The CDR3 spans 15 residues. The CDR3 region is CASSPLAGTQETQYF. The CDR3 DNA sequence: TGCGCCAGCAGCCCCCTGGCGGGAACCCAAGAGACCCAGTACTTC.

Concerning this clone: Germline and junction disagree at one end, which may indicate a read error. The chain combines TRBV28 with TRBJ2-7; 14 nucleotides agree with TRBD2. There are 17 residues in the CDR3. Germline assignment: CDR1 MDHEN and CDR2 SYDVKM. The CDR3 region has the DNA TGTGCCAGCAGTGCCCCGGGACTAGCGGGAGACTCCCACGAGCAGTACTTC. This translates into CASSAPGLAGDSHEQYF.